Listed below are T cell receptor beta chains from one sample, sequenced in a study of T cell responses to AZD1222 COVID-19 vaccine. Here immunoSEQ multiplex PCR was the method, and the copy in TCRdb shows in-frame clones only, minus some. The data hold 130,000 to 150,000 clones, with around 90% observed a single time. The sample was peripheral blood, taken 28 days after the second AZD1222 dose. These receptor sequences come from an adult who received the AZD1222 COVID-19 vaccine. CDR3s include the opening cysteine and the closing phenylalanine or tryptophan. Each record gives: D gene, J gene, clone size, V gene, CDR3 protein, CDR3 DNA. A D gene is named only where the DNA matches it firmly. Rows may omit the clone size; those that give it use once, few, many or a size class.

>NA|TRBJ1-1|NA|TRBV3-1/TRBV3-2
CASSQEGGRFPLMNTEAFF
TGTGCCAGCAGCCAAGAGGGCGGACGATTCCCTCTCATGAACACTGAAGCTTTCTTT
>NA|TRBJ1-6|NA|TRBV6-5
CASRQGGYNSPLHF
TGTGCCAGCAGACAGGGTGGTTATAATTCACCCCTCCACTTT
>TRBD2|TRBJ2-2|NA|TRBV7-8
CASRIAGTNTGQLFF
TGTGCCAGCAGGATAGCGGGGACGAACACCGGGCAGCTGTTTTTT
>TRBD2|TRBJ2-3|NA|TRBV27
CASSSPVPSGPLGISTDTQYF
TGTGCCAGCAGTTCCCCAGTCCCTAGCGGGCCCCTCGGGATTAGCACAGATACGCAGTATTTT
>NA|TRBJ1-6|few|TRBV4-1
CASSQDLYPVGERSPLHF
TGCGCCAGCAGCCAAGATCTGTACCCCGTGGGGGAACGGTCACCCCTCCACTTT
>NA|TRBJ2-5|NA|TRBV11-2
CASSLAFQTQYF
TGTGCCAGCAGCTTAGCTTTCCAGACCCAGTACTTC
>TRBD2|TRBJ2-3|NA|TRBV5-4
CATFAPSGGTDTQYF
TGTGCCACTTTCGCCCCTAGCGGGGGCACAGATACGCAGTATTTT
>NA|TRBJ1-1|once|TRBV6-5
CASSYGPGEAFF
TGTGCCAGCAGTTACGGCCCGGGTGAAGCTTTCTTT
>NA|TRBJ2-1|NA|TRBV4-1
CASSQDPGDEQFF
TGCGCCAGCAGCCAAGATCCGGGGGATGAGCAGTTCTTC
>NA|TRBJ1-1|NA|TRBV10-3
CAISESFKGTEAFF
TGTGCCATCAGTGAGTCGTTTAAAGGTACTGAAGCTTTCTTT
>NA|TRBJ2-2|NA|TRBV24-1
CATSDPPRGELFF
TGTGCCACCAGTGATCCCCCCCGGGGGGAGCTGTTTTTT
>TRBD1|TRBJ2-5|NA|TRBV5-1
CASSFDTGVQETQYF
TGCGCCAGCAGCTTCGACACAGGGGTGCAAGAGACCCAGTACTTC
>NA|TRBJ2-3|NA|TRBV7-3
CASSPDRWSDTQYF
TGTGCCAGCAGCCCGGACCGATGGAGTGATACGCAGTATTTT
>NA|TRBJ1-4|NA|TRBV19
CASSIRESTNEKLFF
TGTGCCAGTAGTATAAGAGAGTCAACTAATGAAAAACTGTTTTTT
>NA|TRBJ2-5|NA|TRBV6-5
CASSYTGNKETQYF
TGTGCCAGCAGTTACACAGGGAATAAAGAGACCCAGTACTTC
>TRBD2|TRBJ2-3|NA|TRBV5-1
CASSLAWRETDTQYF
TGCGCCAGCAGCTTGGCCTGGCGGGAGACAGATACGCAGTATTTT
>NA|TRBJ2-5|NA|TRBV15
CATSRTGSGGTGLETQYF
TGTGCCACCAGCAGAACAGGGTCCGGGGGGACTGGTTTGGAGACCCAGTACTTC
>NA|TRBJ2-7|NA|TRBV29-1
CSAQFRWGRDEQYF
TGCAGCGCCCAGTTCCGTTGGGGGAGAGACGAGCAGTACTTC
>NA|TRBJ2-7|NA|TRBV29-1
CSVNAGAGEQYF
TGCAGCGTCAACGCGGGGGCTGGCGAGCAGTACTTC
>NA|TRBJ1-4|NA|TRBV5-8
CASSWTGIRNEKLFF
TGTGCCAGCAGCTGGACGGGGATCCGGAATGAAAAACTGTTTTTT
>NA|TRBJ2-1|once|TRBV18
CASSPPEEGDGEQFF
TGTGCCAGCTCACCACCGGAAGAGGGAGATGGTGAGCAGTTCTTC
>NA|TRBJ2-6|NA|TRBV2
CASSGRNVLTF
TGTGCCAGCAGTGGTCGCAACGTCCTGACTTTC
>NA|TRBJ2-5|NA|TRBV7-7
CASSLGHTLGQETQYF
TGTGCTAGCAGCTTAGGTCACACCCTGGGCCAAGAGACCCAGTACTTC
>TRBD1|TRBJ1-1|NA|TRBV19
CASSNGQGPSWDTEAFF
TGTGCCAGTAGTAACGGACAGGGCCCTTCCTGGGACACTGAAGCTTTCTTT